Listed here are 26 T cell receptor beta chains from one sample, sequenced in a study of PD-1 blockade in mismatch repair-deficient tumors. Sequenced by immunoSEQ multiplex PCR; TCRdb stores in-frame clones only, minus some. The table lists 100,000 or so clones, 82% of them singletons, with roughly 6.3% in the top ten. The sequences come from peripheral blood, collected less than 37 weeks after starting pembrolizumab. These receptor sequences come from an adult with mismatch repair-deficient cancer.

The chain is built from TRBV7-6 and TRBJ1-2; D is unresolved. Trimming took off 5 bases at V and 0 bases at J, with 7 bases between the two ends. This CDR3 spans 13 amino acids. The germline V gene has CDR1 SGHVS and CDR2 FNYEAQ. The CDR3, as DNA: TGTGCCAGCAGCAGCACAGCTAACTATGGCTACACCTTC. Its translation is CASSSTANYGYTF.

This rearrangement joins TRBV18 to TRBJ2-7; D remains unclear. The germline V gene has CDR1 KGHSH and CDR2 LQKENI. The ends were cut back, 2 bases at V and 3 bases at J, with 14 bases in the middle. The CDR3 runs 15 residues. The CDR3 spells CASSPSLENSYEQYF. For the CDR3, the DNA is TGTGCCAGCTCACCAAGTTTGGAGAATAGCTACGAGCAGTACTTC.

The V call is TRBV2, the J call TRBJ1-2, with a possible D match to TRBD1 (5 bases). The V gene's germline CDR1 is SNHLY and CDR2 FYNNEI. The CDR3 has 14 amino acids. V lost 5 bases and J 4 bases, leaving 14 bases between the germline ends. This CDR3 reads CASSLPGRAYGYTF. Here the CDR3 DNA reads TGTGCCAGCAGTTTACCGGGACGGGCCTATGGCTACACCTTC.

The chain carries TRBV6-5 and TRBJ1-4; D is unclear. The CDR3 contains 14 residues. The V gene's germline CDR1 is MNHEY and CDR2 SVGAGI. V lost 1 base to trimming and J lost 7 bases, with 10 bases between them. The CDR3 region has the DNA TGTGCCAGCAGTTACTTGGCGAATACTGAAAAACTGTTTTTT. Translation gives CASSYLANTEKLFF.

The chain carries TRBV6-1 and TRBJ2-1; possible D gene TRBD2, 6 bases. With 0 bases removed from V and 2 bases from J, the gap between germline ends came to 11 bases. The CDR3 totals 16 residues. Germline assignment: CDR1 MNHNS and CDR2 SASEGT. This chain's CDR3 is CASSEAGGAPYNEQFF. The CDR3 nucleotides read TGTGCCAGCAGTGAAGCCGGAGGGGCACCCTACAATGAGCAGTTCTTC.

The J gene is TRBJ2-2, the V gene TRBV19; D remains ambiguous. This CDR3 has 11 residues. Looked up from germline, CDR1 is LNHDA and CDR2 is SQIVND (reference sequence). The V gene lost 10 bases and the J gene lost 2 bases, with 5 bases spanning the gap. The CDR3 reads CATRNTGELFF. The CDR3 DNA sequence: TGTGCCACGCGTAACACCGGGGAGCTGTTTTTT.

This sequence joins TRBV9 and TRBJ2-1; D not resolved. There are 15 residues in the CDR3. V lost 4 bases, J lost 6 bases, and 17 bases lay in between. Germline V CDR1 and CDR2: SGDLS, YYNGEE. Here the CDR3 DNA reads TGTGCCAGCAGCTCAGAAGGCCTAGGATTCAATGAGCAGTTCTTC. Its translation: CASSSEGLGFNEQFF.

DNA of the CDR3: TGTGCCTGGAGTTACAACTTGAACACTGAAGCTTTCTTT. Translation: CAWSYNLNTEAFF. The chain is built from TRBV30 and TRBJ1-1, with D unclear. Germline V gene data show CDR1 as GTSNPN and CDR2 as SVGIG (reference sequence). This CDR3 is built from 13 residues. V was clipped by 2 bases and J by 0 bases, with 7 bases between them.

This chain joins TRBV10-3 and TRBJ2-3, with TRBD1 matching over 9 bases. V gave up 10 bases and J gave up 3 bases; unmatched junction bases: 5. Germline assignment: CDR1 ENHRY and CDR2 SYGVKD. The CDR3 is made up of 13 amino acids. The CDR3 spells CATWDRVTDTQYF. Here the CDR3 DNA reads TGTGCCACTTGGGACAGGGTTACAGATACGCAGTATTTT.

This clone was picked up one time. The V and J genes are TRBV18 and TRBJ2-1, with a weak D call TRBD2 (6 bases). The V gene's germline CDR1 is KGHSH and CDR2 LQKENI. Trimming removed 4 bases at V and 7 bases at J, with 17 bases between. The CDR3 runs to 15 residues. The CDR3 DNA follows: TGTGCCAGCTCACGTTCCTGGGGCAGCGGGAATGAGCAGTTCTTC. Translating it yields CASSRSWGSGNEQFF.

The chain uses TRBV7-2 and TRBJ2-1; 8 nucleotides line up with TRBD2. Germline V gene sequence: CDR1 SGHTA, CDR2 FQGNSA. This CDR3 is built from 12 residues. V gave up 4 bases and J gave up 9 bases; unmatched junction bases: 2. The CDR3 loop reads CASSYGLAEQFF. The CDR3 coding sequence is TGTGCCAGCAGCTACGGACTAGCTGAGCAGTTCTTC. Filled out from reference TRBV7-2 and TRBJ2-1, the complete variable domain reads GAGVSQSPSNKVTEKGKDVELRCDPISGHTALYWYRQSLGQGLEFLIYFQGNSAPDKSGLPSDRFSAERTGGSVSTLTIQRTQQEDSAVYLCASSYGLAEQFFGPGTRLTVL.

The chain is built from TRBV11-2 and TRBJ2-7, with a possible D match to TRBD1 (5 bases). The germline V and J ends were trimmed by 7 bases and 6 bases, with 19 bases remaining between them. CDR1 is SGHAT, CDR2 FQNNGV, per germline. The CDR3 covers 14 residues. The CDR3 protein is CASTPGNSVREQYF. The CDR3 DNA follows: TGTGCCAGCACCCCAGGGAACAGCGTGCGCGAGCAGTACTTC.

The chain has TRBV6-1 and TRBJ2-5; D unclear. Trimming took off 10 bases at V and 1 base at J, with 13 bases between the two ends. There are 13 residues in the CDR3. Germline CDR1 and CDR2: MNHNS and SASEGT. CDR3: CATRFTGQETQYF. DNA for the CDR3: TGTGCCACACGATTCACCGGCCAAGAGACCCAGTACTTC.

This rearrangement joins TRBV10-3 to TRBJ1-3, with TRBD1 identical over 10 bases. V shed 10 bases and J 3 bases; nucleotides not matched to a gene: 6. CDR3 length equals 14 residues. The germline CDR1 and CDR2 sequences are ENHRY and SYGVKD. This chain's CDR3 is CATGGTGDGNTIYF. CDR3 bases: TGTGCCACAGGGGGGACAGGGGATGGAAACACCATATATTTT.

This chain uses TRBV9 with TRBJ1-1; D call uncertain. This CDR3 is built from 13 residues. Germline V gives CDR1 SGDLS, CDR2 YYNGEE. V lost 3 bases and J 4 bases, leaving 10 bases between the germline ends. This chain's CDR3 is CASSEGPVTEAFF. The CDR3 DNA reads TGTGCCAGCAGCGAGGGCCCCGTCACTGAAGCTTTCTTT.

The rearrangement joins TRBV11-1 to TRBJ2-1, with a tentative D call TRBD1 (6 bases). CDR3 length: 16 residues. V was pared by 3 bases and J by 8 bases, with 20 bases between. Germline V lookup: CDR1 SGHAT, CDR2 FQDESV (reference sequence). The CDR3, as DNA: TGTGCCAGCAGCTTGAGAGGGACCAGGGGTACGGATGAGCAGTTCTTC. Translating gives CASSLRGTRGTDEQFF.

The rearrangement joins TRBV6-5 to TRBJ1-3; TRBD1 is a possible D gene (6 bases). The germline V gene encodes CDR1 MNHEY and CDR2 SVGAGI. This CDR3 comprises 13 residues. V lost 7 bases and J 3 bases, leaving 10 bases between the germline ends. The CDR3 reads CASTTTGGNTIYF. The DNA of the CDR3 is TGTGCCAGCACTACGACAGGTGGAAACACCATATATTTT.

The gene calls are TRBV11-2 and TRBJ2-7; the D gene is possibly TRBD2 (5 bases). CDR3 length: 14 residues. Germline loops: CDR1 SGHAT, CDR2 FQNNGV. Trimming removed 5 bases from V and 0 bases from J, with 11 bases in between. CDR3 sequence: CASSPRGISYEQYF. The CDR3 DNA reads as TGTGCCAGCAGCCCCCGGGGAATCTCCTACGAGCAGTACTTC.

This clone appeared a few times. The chain joins TRBV5-1 to TRBJ2-7; the D is unclear. The CDR3 sequence is 15 residues long. Germline loops: CDR1 SGHRS, CDR2 YFSETQ. V lost 5 bases, J lost 0 bases, and 15 bases lay in between. The CDR3 reads CASRYFGSSSYEQYF. CDR3 DNA sequence: TGCGCCAGCAGGTATTTCGGATCGAGCTCCTACGAGCAGTACTTC.

This chain connects TRBV18 to TRBJ2-7; 7 nucleotides match TRBD2. V lost 2 bases to trimming and J lost 5 bases; unmatched junction nucleotides: 6. Germline V gives CDR1 KGHSH, CDR2 LQKENI. The CDR3 spans 14 residues. DNA of the CDR3: TGTGCCAGCTCACCAACTAGCGTGGAGCACGAGCAGTACTTC. Amino acids: CASSPTSVEHEQYF.

The rearrangement joins TRBV7-2 to TRBJ2-1; D is ambiguous. V was pared by 4 bases and J by 4 bases, with 14 bases between. This CDR3 spans 15 amino acids. The germline gives CDR1 SGHTA, CDR2 FQGNSA. CDR3 residues: CASSSPMELYNEQFF. The CDR3 DNA reads TGTGCCAGCAGCTCCCCGATGGAATTATACAATGAGCAGTTCTTC.

This clone has just a few counts. The CDR3: CASSYRGQGWPYEQYF. CDR3 in DNA: TGTGCCAGCAGTTACCGAGGACAGGGGTGGCCCTACGAGCAGTACTTC. The chain carries TRBV6-5 and TRBJ2-7, with 9 bases matching TRBD1. V lost 2 bases and J lost 2; bases outside the gene matches: 7. The CDR3 runs to 16 residues. Per the germline V gene, CDR1 is MNHEY and CDR2 is SVGAGI.

The DNA of the CDR3 is TGTGCCAGCAGTGCATCTGGGGGAAACACCATATATTTT. Amino acids: CASSASGGNTIYF. The chain couples TRBV5-4 to TRBJ1-3; D ambiguous. V lost 5 bases, J lost 4 bases, and 10 bases lay in between. Germline lookup yields CDR1 SGHNT and CDR2 YYREEE (reference sequence). The CDR3 contains 13 residues.

The chain uses TRBV7-9 and TRBJ2-5; D gene uncertain. Germline V gene sequence: CDR1 SEHNR, CDR2 FQNEAQ (reference sequence). Trimming cost V 5 bases and J 5 bases, with 15 bases left between them. The CDR3 contains 14 residues. The DNA of the CDR3 is TGTGCCAGCAGCACGGACGTTCGTAGGGAGACCCAGTACTTC. Its translation: CASSTDVRRETQYF.

In this sample, this clone turned up a few times. The chain recombines TRBV2 with TRBJ1-5, with D unclear. V gave up 5 bases and J gave up 5 bases, with 4 bases separating them. The germline gives CDR1 SNHLY, CDR2 FYNNEI. This CDR3 contains 11 residues. The chain's CDR3 is CASSYDQPQHF. The CDR3 DNA reads TGTGCCAGCAGTTATGATCAGCCCCAGCATTTT.

This chain links TRBV29-1 with TRBJ2-3; D unclear. Trimming shortened V by 6 bases and J by 5 bases, and 9 bases separated the two germline ends. The CDR3 runs 11 residues. Germline lookup yields CDR1 SQVTM and CDR2 ANQGSEA. The CDR3 region is CSVAILDTQYF. The CDR3 nucleotides read TGCAGCGTCGCCATCTTAGATACGCAGTATTTT.